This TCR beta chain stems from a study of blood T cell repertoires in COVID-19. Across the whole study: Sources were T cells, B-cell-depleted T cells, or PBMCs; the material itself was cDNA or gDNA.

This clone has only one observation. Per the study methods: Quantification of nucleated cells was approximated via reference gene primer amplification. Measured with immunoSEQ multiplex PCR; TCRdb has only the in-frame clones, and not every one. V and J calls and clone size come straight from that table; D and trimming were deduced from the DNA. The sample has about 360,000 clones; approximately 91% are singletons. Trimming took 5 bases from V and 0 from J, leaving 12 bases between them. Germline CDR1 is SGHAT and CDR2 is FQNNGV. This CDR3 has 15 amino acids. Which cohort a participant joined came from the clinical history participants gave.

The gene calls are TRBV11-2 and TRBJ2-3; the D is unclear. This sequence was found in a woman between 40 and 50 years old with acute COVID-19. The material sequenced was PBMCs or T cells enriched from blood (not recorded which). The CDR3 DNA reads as TGTGCCAGCAGCCGTAGCAAAACTAGCACAGATACGCAGTATTTT. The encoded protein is CASSRSKTSTDTQYF.